This entry lists 11 T cell receptor beta chains sequenced from one sample in a study of T-cell memory formation after mild COVID-19 (dated by TCRdb to the early 2020s). Libraries were made using 5' RACE. This sample was sequenced with an Illumina NovaSeq 6000. TCRdb redid the processing of the public reads, applying fastp at Q25 and MiXCR, and retained in-frame beta chains. Rows merge per CDR3 protein into single entries with the most common DNA and genes. This sample lists 400,000 or so distinct CDR3 sequences; 20% to 25% were detected once. The top ten constitute roughly an eighth of the sample. Sequenced input: PBMCs or a T cell subset sorted from them (not recorded which). Receptors originate from an adult woman who had mild COVID-19 (a few samples of this study predate the infection). The sample titles of this study are shuffled in the database, so cell type and time point are left out; the donor was told from shared clones.

This chain links TRBV7-8 with TRBJ1-1; D ambiguous. The ends were cut back, 1 base at V and 10 bases at J, with 13 bases in the middle. CDR3 length equals 13 residues. CDR1 and CDR2 (germline): SGHVS, FQNEAQ. CDR3 sequence reads: CASSLGEHGGAFF. CDR3 nucleotide sequence: TGTGCCAGCAGCTTAGGAGAGCACGGCGGAGCTTTCTTT.

The gene calls are TRBV6-2 or TRBV6-3 and TRBJ1-5; no clear D gene. Germline CDR1 is MNHEY and CDR2 is SVGEGT. The V end lost 2 bases, the J end lost 0 bases, and 11 bases lay between the germline ends. This CDR3 region has 16 residues. CDR3: CASSYARLYSNQPQHF. In nucleotides, the CDR3 is TGTGCCAGCAGTTACGCGCGGTTGTATAGCAATCAGCCCCAGCATTTT.

The table lists this clonotype with a few counts. The chain links TRBV12-3 or TRBV12-4 to TRBJ2-5; 8 positions agree with TRBD2. This CDR3 spans 15 amino acids. Trimming cost V 5 bases and J 3 bases; bases outside gene matches: 8. CDR3 protein: CASSPAGGLKETQYF. The CDR3 DNA reads as TGTGCCAGCAGTCCGGCGGGGGGCCTAAAAGAGACCCAGTACTTC.

This clonotype showed up just a few times. The V gene is TRBV2, the J gene TRBJ2-4; 8 bases align to TRBD1. Germline values: CDR1 SNHLY, CDR2 FYNNEI. The V and J ends lost 8 bases and 7 bases, in that order; junction bases with no gene match: 4. The CDR3 extends over 12 amino acids. The CDR3 DNA reads as TGTGCCAGCCGGACAGGGCTGAACATTCAGTACTTC. Translated, it gives CASRTGLNIQYF.

The chain joins TRBV3-1 to TRBJ1-1; D may be TRBD1 (5 bases). Trimming removed 3 bases at V and 7 bases at J, with 12 bases between. Germline assignment: CDR1 LGHDT and CDR2 YNNKEL (reference sequence). This CDR3 has 13 residues. In nucleotides, the CDR3 is TGTGCCAGCAGCCATGCTGGACACTTTGAAGCTTTCTTT. This gives the protein CASSHAGHFEAFF.

This clonotype was counted between two and nine times. This rearrangement joins TRBV7-9 to TRBJ2-1; no definite D call. The CDR3 is made up of 15 amino acids. Germline V gene data show CDR1 as SEHNR and CDR2 as FQNEAQ (reference sequence). The V gene lost 0 bases and the J gene lost 10 bases, with 16 bases spanning the gap. CDR3 sequence: CASSLAIGSRGEQFF. Here the CDR3 DNA reads TGTGCCAGCAGCTTAGCGATCGGGTCGCGCGGAGAGCAGTTCTTC.

The CDR3 loop is CASSVGAGTHHEQYF. The CDR3 nucleotides read TGTGCCAGCAGCGTAGGTGCGGGAACACACCACGAGCAGTACTTC. The rearrangement links TRBV9 to TRBJ2-7, with a tentative D call TRBD2 (6 bases). Trimming removed 0 bases at V and 5 bases at J, with 15 bases between. The germline V gene encodes CDR1 SGDLS and CDR2 YYNGEE. CDR3 length equals 15 residues.

This clonotype was recorded a few times. J is TRBJ2-7 and V is TRBV29-1; 8 nucleotides agree with TRBD1. There are 13 residues in the CDR3. The V gene's germline CDR1 is SQVTM and CDR2 ANQGSEA. V trimming: 5 bases; J trimming: 5 bases; junction bases outside the gene matches: 8. The CDR3 loop is CSVIGDRGHEQYF. The CDR3 DNA sequence: TGCAGCGTTATAGGCGACAGGGGCCACGAGCAGTACTTC.

The genes are TRBV12-3 or TRBV12-4 and TRBJ2-3; 7 positions agree with TRBD1. This CDR3 has 12 residues. The trim removed 5 bases at V and 7 bases at J, leaving 3 bases unmatched. Written as DNA, the CDR3 is TGTGCCAGCAGTCCAGGGGGTAATACGCAGTATTTT. Encoded protein: CASSPGGNTQYF.

This clonotype was seen only a few times. The chain couples TRBV4-2 to TRBJ1-2; TRBD1 matches at 7 bases. CDR3 size: 16 residues. Germline V gene data show CDR1 as LGHNA and CDR2 as YNFKEQ. The junction had 15 bases not matched to a gene; V was cut back by 3 bases and J by 8 bases. CDR3 residues: CASSHETGTQVRGYTF. The DNA of the CDR3 is TGTGCCAGCAGCCACGAGACAGGGACCCAAGTACGAGGCTACACCTTC.

J is TRBJ1-2 and V is TRBV7-9; D unresolved. Between the trimmed V and J ends, which lost 1 base and 4 bases, there was a span of 7 bases. The CDR3 consists of 13 residues. Germline CDR1 reads SEHNR; CDR2 reads FQNEAQ (reference sequence). This chain's CDR3 is CASSLEAGYGYTF. The CDR3 coding sequence is TGTGCCAGCAGCTTAGAGGCGGGCTATGGCTACACCTTC.